The 18 T cell receptor beta chains in this list originate from one sample, sequenced in a study of T cell responses to AZD1222 COVID-19 vaccine. This table comes from immunoSEQ multiplex PCR, and its TCRdb copy is limited to in-frame clones, with some not included. The profile covers over 85,000 clones, with roughly 83% appearing a single time and 15% to 20% taken by the ten largest. Sequences were derived from peripheral blood, sampled on day 0 of AZD1222 vaccination. The source of these receptors is an adult in good health.

The chain combines TRBV7-3 with TRBJ2-2; D is ambiguous. The germline gives CDR1 SGHTA, CDR2 FQGTGA. V was shortened by 5 bases and J by 3 bases, with 10 bases between the two germline ends. The CDR3 extends over 14 amino acids. For the CDR3, the DNA is TGTGCCAGCAGCCTAATATCGGACACCGGGGAGCTGTTTTTT. It is translated as CASSLISDTGELFF.

The chain is built from TRBV30 and TRBJ2-7; 8 bases match TRBD2. The CDR3 spans 14 residues. The junction had 8 bases not matched to a gene; V was cut back by 6 bases and J by 1 base. Germline loops: CDR1 GTSNPN, CDR2 SVGIG (reference sequence). Written as DNA, the CDR3 is TGTGCCTGTGACGGACCGGGGGGGTCCTACGAGCAGTACGTC. It specifies CACDGPGGSYEQYV.

This chain joins TRBV7-2 and TRBJ1-3; 7 nucleotides agree with TRBD1. The CDR3 loop spans 14 amino acids. Germline V gene data show CDR1 as SGHTA and CDR2 as FQGNSA. The junction had 4 bases not matched to a gene; V was cut back by 0 bases and J by 8 bases. The CDR3 bases are TGTGCCAGCAGCTTAGCGAGGGACAGCTACACCATATATTTT. Amino acid sequence: CASSLARDSYTIYF.

V is TRBV4-1 and J is TRBJ2-2; D not certain. CDR1 MGHRA and CDR2 YSYEKL come from the germline V gene. Trimming removed 6 bases at V and 1 base at J, with 9 bases between. The CDR3 runs to 14 residues. Here the CDR3 reads CASRSIQNTGELFF. The CDR3 DNA is TGCGCCAGCAGGTCAATCCAGAACACCGGGGAGCTGTTTTTT.

This chain connects TRBV11-3 to TRBJ1-1; TRBD1 matches 7 bases. The V segment lost 5 bases and the J segment 8 bases; nucleotides outside the gene matches: 8. The CDR3 is 13 residues long. Germline V CDR1 and CDR2: SGHNT, YENEEA. As DNA, the CDR3 is TGTGCCAGCAGCCCCCGACAGGGTCTAGAAGCTTTCTTT. The encoded protein is CASSPRQGLEAFF.

The chain combines TRBV6-5 with TRBJ1-4; D gene uncertain. This CDR3 is 15 amino acids long. V lost 6 bases to trimming and J lost 0 bases, with 11 bases between them. The germline CDR1 and CDR2 sequences are MNHEY and SVGAGI. The CDR3 sequence: CASRRSTATNEKLFF. CDR3 nucleotide sequence: TGTGCCAGCAGACGCTCAACTGCAACTAATGAAAAACTGTTTTTT.

The V and J genes are TRBV15 and TRBJ1-5; 9 nucleotides align to TRBD1. Germline V lookup: CDR1 LNHNV, CDR2 YYDKDF (reference sequence). The CDR3 has 15 amino acids. V gave up 3 bases and J gave up 6 bases; unmatched junction bases: 6. The CDR3 DNA sequence: TGTGCCACCAGCAGGAGGGGACAGGGCGTTCAGCCCCAGCATTTT. Translation gives CATSRRGQGVQPQHF.

In its sample, this clone was seen once. The rearrangement uses TRBV6-2 or TRBV6-3 and TRBJ1-2, with a tentative D call TRBD1 (5 bases). The CDR3 totals 14 residues. Looked up from germline, CDR1 is MNHEY and CDR2 is SVGEGT. Trimming pared 2 bases from V and 5 bases from J, leaving 12 bases between. Here the CDR3 reads CASSYVGAVYGYTF. CDR3 nucleotide sequence: TGTGCCAGCAGTTACGTAGGGGCAGTATATGGCTACACCTTC.

The chain carries TRBV3-1 (or the pseudogene TRBV3-2) and TRBJ2-1, with D hard to call. The CDR3 sequence is 13 residues long. From germline, CDR1 is LGHDT and CDR2 YNNKEL (reference sequence). The germline V and J ends were trimmed by 0 bases and 7 bases, with 7 bases remaining between them. CDR3 protein: CASSQDSMNEQFF. CDR3 coding DNA: TGTGCCAGCAGCCAAGATTCTATGAATGAGCAGTTCTTC.

This sequence joins TRBV27 and TRBJ2-1; 7 nucleotides agree with TRBD1. With V trimmed by 5 bases and J by 2 bases, 9 bases remained unmatched. The CDR3 is made up of 16 amino acids. Germline V gives CDR1 MNHEY, CDR2 SMNVEV (reference sequence). The CDR3 region has the DNA TGTGCCAGCAGTCCCCGACAGGGATGGGCCTACAATGAGCAGTTCTTC. It translates to CASSPRQGWAYNEQFF.

A note on this clone: Other DNA sequences within the sample encode an identical CDR3. The chain couples TRBV12-3 or TRBV12-4 to TRBJ2-2, with D unresolved. This CDR3 contains 12 residues. V was cut by 5 bases and J by 7 bases, with 8 bases left in between. CDR3 sequence reads: CASSNGIGELFF. CDR3 nucleotides: TGTGCCAGCAGTAATGGAATCGGGGAGCTGTTTTTT.

This chain connects TRBV7-8 to TRBJ1-6; no clear D gene. Germline V gene sequence: CDR1 SGHVS, CDR2 FQNEAQ. This CDR3 contains 17 residues. V was cut by 2 bases and J by 7 bases, with 18 bases left in between. This chain's CDR3 is CASSLSLGQRMNSPLHF. The CDR3 bases are TGTGCCAGCAGCTTATCATTAGGGCAACGGATGAATTCACCCCTCCACTTT.

The genes are TRBV18 and TRBJ1-1; D is undetermined. The CDR3 has 13 residues. CDR1 and CDR2 (germline): KGHSH, LQKENI. V dropped 4 bases and J dropped 0 bases, with 6 bases sitting between them. The CDR3 loop is CASSQAVNTEAFF. In DNA form, the CDR3 reads TGTGCCAGCTCACAAGCGGTGAACACTGAAGCTTTCTTT.

The CDR3 sequence is CASSEEGRGFGTDTQYF. In DNA form, the CDR3 reads TGTGCCAGCAGTGAAGAGGGAAGGGGATTCGGCACAGATACGCAGTATTTT. This sequence joins TRBV6-1 and TRBJ2-3, with D perhaps matching TRBD1 (5 bases). Germline CDR1 reads MNHNS; CDR2 reads SASEGT. The V and J ends lost 1 base and 1 base respectively, with 15 bases between them. The CDR3 is 17 amino acids.

The CDR3 is CASQLPRVRDTEAFF. The CDR3 DNA is TGTGCCAGCCAACTACCTAGAGTTAGGGACACTGAAGCTTTCTTT. V gene TRBV9 combines with J gene TRBJ1-1; no firm D call. The CDR3 is made up of 15 amino acids. Trimming took 7 bases from V and 3 from J, leaving 19 bases between them. Germline V gives CDR1 SGDLS, CDR2 YYNGEE.

The V and J genes are TRBV10-3 and TRBJ2-2, with D tentatively TRBD2 (6 bases). The CDR3 is 15 residues long. From germline, CDR1 is ENHRY and CDR2 SYGVKD. Deletions cut 0 bases from V and 1 base from J, with 6 bases between. The CDR3 sequence is CAISESGGNTGELFF. CDR3 bases: TGTGCCATCAGTGAGTCGGGGGGGAACACCGGGGAGCTGTTTTTT.

The chain is built from TRBV4-1 and TRBJ1-5, with no clear D. Germline values: CDR1 MGHRA, CDR2 YSYEKL. The CDR3 runs 14 residues. The germline V and J ends were trimmed by 3 bases and 6 bases, with 12 bases remaining between them. The CDR3 coding sequence is TGCGCCAGCAGCCACTTTGCGAACCCTCAGCCCCAGCATTTT. Translation gives CASSHFANPQPQHF.

This chain connects TRBV3-1 (or the pseudogene TRBV3-2) to TRBJ1-2; possibly TRBD1 for D (6 bases). Between the trimmed V and J ends, which lost 0 bases and 4 bases, there was a span of 12 bases. The CDR3 is made up of 15 amino acids. Germline CDR1 is LGHDT and CDR2 is YNNKEL (reference sequence). The CDR3 loop is CASSQETQGIYGYTF. The DNA for the CDR3 is TGTGCCAGCAGCCAAGAAACTCAGGGGATCTATGGCTACACCTTC.